Below are 16 T cell receptor beta chains sequenced from a single sample in a study of blood T cells in healthy people across ages. A sample-barcoded 5' primer and a J-beta primer mix were used in a second PCR of roughly 7 to 11 cycles. MiXCR was run by TCRdb on the 5' RACE reads, yielding one entry per CDR3 protein. The data contain under 850,000 distinct CDR3 sequences, roughly 34% of them singletons. The source material was blood. These receptors were obtained from a man aged 18 to 29 in good health.

About this clonotype: A read error may produce the germline difference seen at one junction end. V usage is TRBV7-9 and J usage is TRBJ2-3; 8 nucleotides line up with TRBD2. The CDR3 consists of 16 residues. Germline-derived CDR1 and CDR2 are SEHNR and FQNEAQ (reference sequence). This CDR3 is CTSSPGGGLATDTQYF. CDR3 DNA sequence: TGTACCAGCAGCCCAGGTGGTGGACTAGCCACAGATACGCAGTATTTT.

Comments on this clonotype: At one of its ends the junction is not consistent with the germline gene, which may arise from a read error. V gene TRBV12-5 combines with J gene TRBJ2-4; D not certain. The germline CDR1 and CDR2 sequences are LGHNT and FRNRAP. This CDR3 region has 14 residues. CDR3 DNA: TGTGCTGGTGGTCTCCTACTAGCCAAAAACATTCAGTACTTC. Encoded protein: CAGGLLLAKNIQYF.

This clonotype was counted at least ten times. The CDR3 loop is CASSPTSGGTYNEQFF. The CDR3 coding sequence is TGTGCCAGCAGCCCCACTAGCGGGGGAACCTACAATGAGCAGTTCTTC. V usage is TRBV7-3 and J usage is TRBJ2-1; 11 nucleotides align to TRBD2. The junction had 5 bases not matched to a gene; V was cut back by 5 bases and J by 2 bases. Per the germline V gene, CDR1 is SGHTA and CDR2 is FQGTGA. This CDR3 has 16 amino acids.

V gene TRBV20-1 combines with J gene TRBJ2-7, with a weak D call TRBD1 (5 bases). The CDR3 contains 14 residues. CDR1 DFQATT and CDR2 SNEGSKA come from the germline V gene (reference sequence). The V and J ends lost 0 bases and 3 bases respectively, with 12 bases between them. The CDR3 protein is CSARDFQGLYEQYF. CDR3 bases: TGCAGTGCTAGAGATTTCCAGGGTCTCTACGAGCAGTACTTC.

This sequence joins TRBV10-3 and TRBJ2-5, with D uncertain. Per the germline V gene, CDR1 is ENHRY and CDR2 is SYGVKD. The CDR3 covers 12 residues. The ends were cut back, 4 bases at V and 11 bases at J, with 14 bases in the middle. CDR3 protein: CAISGRYNEQYF. CDR3 nucleotide sequence: TGTGCCATCAGTGGAAGGTACAATGAGCAGTACTTC.

V is TRBV5-1 and J is TRBJ2-1; D tentatively reads TRBD1 or TRBD2 (5 bases each). V was pared by 10 bases and J by 5 bases, with 16 bases between. From germline, CDR1 is SGHRS and CDR2 YFSETQ. The CDR3 is 13 amino acids. The CDR3 here is CASRDLTHNEQFF. The CDR3 bases are TGCGCCTCCCGGGACCTTACCCACAATGAGCAGTTCTTC. Using reference TRBV5-1 and TRBJ2-1 for the parts outside the CDR3, the full variable domain is KAGVTQTPRYLIKTRGQQVTLSCSPISGHRSVSWYQQTPGQGLQFLFEYFSETQRNKGNFPGRFSGRQFSNSRSEMNVSTLELGDSALYLCASRDLTHNEQFFGPGTRLTVL.

This clonotype was seen more than once but under ten times. CDR3 bases: TGTGCCAGCAGTCCCCGGGGAACTATGAGCTCTGGGGCCAACGTCCTGACTTTC. It encodes CASSPRGTMSSGANVLTF. This rearrangement joins TRBV12-3 or TRBV12-4 to TRBJ2-6; D perhaps matches TRBD2 (5 bases). V was cut by 5 bases and J by 0 bases, with 17 bases left in between. The CDR3 sequence is 18 residues long.

This clonotype was counted ten times or more. This chain joins TRBV12-3 or TRBV12-4 and TRBJ2-1; tentatively, D is TRBD2 (6 bases). The CDR3 has 14 residues. V gave up 4 bases and J gave up 5 bases, with 12 bases separating them. CDR3 protein: CASSSGLPDNEQFF. The CDR3 DNA reads as TGTGCCAGCAGTTCTGGACTACCGGACAATGAGCAGTTCTTC.

This clonotype appeared a few times. The J gene is TRBJ1-1, the V gene TRBV29-1, with D possibly being TRBD1 (5 bases). Between the trimmed V and J ends, which lost 1 base and 5 bases, there was a span of 14 bases. Germline V gene sequence: CDR1 SQVTM, CDR2 ANQGSEA. The CDR3 runs 14 residues. The DNA of the CDR3 is TGCAGCGTTGAAGCCAGGGCCTTTCAGACTGAAGCTTTCTTT. Its protein product is CSVEARAFQTEAFF.

The chain combines TRBV4-3 with TRBJ2-1; the match to TRBD2 covers 8 bases. This CDR3 is built from 15 residues. The J segment lost 7 bases and the V segment lost 5 bases, leaving 10 bases of the junction unmatched. Per germline, CDR1 LGHNA and CDR2 YSLEER. CDR3 protein: CASSSVGGGLNEQFF. In DNA, the CDR3 is TGCGCCAGCAGCTCCGTCGGGGGGGGCCTGAATGAGCAGTTCTTC.

V is TRBV5-1 and J is TRBJ2-2, with D unclear. The germline V and J ends were trimmed by 0 bases and 6 bases, with 9 bases remaining between them. The CDR3 has 14 amino acids. Germline V gene data show CDR1 as SGHRS and CDR2 as YFSETQ. CDR3 in DNA: TGCGCCAGCAGCTTGGGGACGGCCTCCGGGGAGCTGTTTTTT. It encodes CASSLGTASGELFF.

This clonotype has ten or more counts. The chain has TRBV7-9 and TRBJ2-3; unclear D gene. V was clipped by 5 bases and J by 0 bases, with 15 bases between them. Germline V CDR1 and CDR2: SEHNR, FQNEAQ (reference sequence). The CDR3 is 16 amino acids. CDR3: CASSPMHYTSTDTQYF. The CDR3 DNA reads TGTGCCAGCAGCCCAATGCATTACACTAGCACAGATACGCAGTATTTT.

The V gene is TRBV12-3 or TRBV12-4, the J gene TRBJ2-3; D is undetermined. The CDR3 sequence is 14 residues long. Trimming shortened V by 6 bases and J by 4 bases, and 14 bases separated the two germline ends. CDR3 in amino acids: CASSFAACADTQYF. The CDR3 nucleotides read TGTGCCAGCAGCTTCGCGGCGTGCGCAGATACGCAGTATTTT.

This clonotype was seen a handful of times. This chain uses TRBV19 with TRBJ1-5; D gene uncertain. Germline values: CDR1 LNHDA, CDR2 SQIVND (reference sequence). This CDR3 has 13 residues. The V gene lost 1 base and the J gene lost 7 bases, with 8 bases spanning the gap. CDR3 sequence reads: CASSIGGEQPQHF. The CDR3 coding sequence is TGTGCCAGTAGTATAGGGGGTGAACAGCCCCAGCATTTT.

The chain joins TRBV2 to TRBJ1-1; 7 bases match TRBD1. CDR1 is SNHLY and CDR2 is FYNNEI in the germline V gene. The CDR3 is 12 amino acids. The trim removed 7 bases at V and 1 base at J, leaving 0 bases unmatched. The DNA for the CDR3 is TGTGCCAGCAACAGGGGGAACACTGAAGCTTTCTTT. It encodes CASNRGNTEAFF.

This clonotype has at least ten counts. The J gene is TRBJ2-6, the V gene TRBV5-1; TRBD2 is a possible D gene (5 bases). V shed 5 bases and J shed 0 bases, with 18 bases lying between them. This CDR3 region has 18 residues. Looked up from germline, CDR1 is SGHRS and CDR2 is YFSETQ. Here the CDR3 reads CASSDHGVTTSGANVLTF. The CDR3 nucleotides are TGCGCCAGCAGTGATCACGGGGTAACCACCTCTGGGGCCAACGTCCTGACTTTC.